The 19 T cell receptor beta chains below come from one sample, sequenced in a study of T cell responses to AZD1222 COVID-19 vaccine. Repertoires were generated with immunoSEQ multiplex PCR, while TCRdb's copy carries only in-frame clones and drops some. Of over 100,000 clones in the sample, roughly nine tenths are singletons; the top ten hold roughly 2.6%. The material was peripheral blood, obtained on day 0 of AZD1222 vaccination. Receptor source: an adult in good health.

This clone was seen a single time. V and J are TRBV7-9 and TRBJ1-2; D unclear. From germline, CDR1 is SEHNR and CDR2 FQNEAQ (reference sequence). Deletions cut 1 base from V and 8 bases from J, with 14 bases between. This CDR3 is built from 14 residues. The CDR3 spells CASSLESARKGYTF. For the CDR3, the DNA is TGTGCCAGCAGCTTAGAGTCGGCCAGGAAGGGCTACACCTTC.

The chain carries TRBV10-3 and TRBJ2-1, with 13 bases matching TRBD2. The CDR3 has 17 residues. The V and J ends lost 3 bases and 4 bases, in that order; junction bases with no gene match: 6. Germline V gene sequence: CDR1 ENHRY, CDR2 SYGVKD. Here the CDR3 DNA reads TGTGCCATCAGTGACCCCGGACTAGCGGGAGAGTACAATGAGCAGTTCTTC. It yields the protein CAISDPGLAGEYNEQFF.

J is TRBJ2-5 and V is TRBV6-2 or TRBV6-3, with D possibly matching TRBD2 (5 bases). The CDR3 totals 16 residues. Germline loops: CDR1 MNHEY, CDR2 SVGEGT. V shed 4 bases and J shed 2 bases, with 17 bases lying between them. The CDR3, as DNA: TGTGCCAGCAGTTCCCTCCCCGGGAAGTGGCAAGAGACCCAGTACTTC. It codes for CASSSLPGKWQETQYF.

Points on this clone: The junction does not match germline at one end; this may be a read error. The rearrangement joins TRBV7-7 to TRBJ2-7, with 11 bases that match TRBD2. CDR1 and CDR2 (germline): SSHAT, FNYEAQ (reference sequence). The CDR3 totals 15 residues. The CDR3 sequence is CASSPIAGGPVEQYF. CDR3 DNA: TGTGCTAGCAGCCCTATAGCGGGAGGGCCGGTCGAGCAGTACTTC. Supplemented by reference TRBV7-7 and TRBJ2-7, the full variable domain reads GAGVSQSPRYKVTKRGQDVTLRCDPISSHATLYWYQQALGQGPEFLTYFNYEAQPDKSGLPSDRFSAERPEGSISTLTIQRTEQRDSAMYRCASSPIAGGPVEQYFGPGTRLTVT.

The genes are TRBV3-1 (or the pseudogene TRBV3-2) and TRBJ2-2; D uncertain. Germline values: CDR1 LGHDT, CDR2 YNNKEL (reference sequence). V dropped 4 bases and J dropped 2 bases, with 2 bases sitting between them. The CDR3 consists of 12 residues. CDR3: CASSPNTGELFF. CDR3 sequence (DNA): TGTGCCAGCAGCCCTAACACCGGGGAGCTGTTTTTT.

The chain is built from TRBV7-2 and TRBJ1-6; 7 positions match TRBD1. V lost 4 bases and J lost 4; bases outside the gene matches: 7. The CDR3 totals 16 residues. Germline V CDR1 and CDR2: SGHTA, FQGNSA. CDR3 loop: CASSSGSGGYNSPLHF. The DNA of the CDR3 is TGTGCCAGCAGCTCGGGTTCAGGGGGTTATAATTCACCCCTCCACTTT.

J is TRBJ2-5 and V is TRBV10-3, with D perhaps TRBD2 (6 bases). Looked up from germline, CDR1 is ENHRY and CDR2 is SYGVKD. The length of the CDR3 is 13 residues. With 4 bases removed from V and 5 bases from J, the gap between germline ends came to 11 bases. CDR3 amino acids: CAISVAAGETQYF. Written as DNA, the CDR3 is TGTGCCATCAGTGTGGCGGCGGGGGAGACCCAGTACTTC.

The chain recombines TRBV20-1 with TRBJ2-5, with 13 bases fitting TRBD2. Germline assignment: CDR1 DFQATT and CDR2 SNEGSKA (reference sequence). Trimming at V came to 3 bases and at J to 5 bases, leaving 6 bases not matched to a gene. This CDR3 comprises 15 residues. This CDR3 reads CSASQPTSGRETQYF. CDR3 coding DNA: TGCAGTGCTAGTCAGCCGACTAGCGGGAGGGAGACCCAGTACTTC.

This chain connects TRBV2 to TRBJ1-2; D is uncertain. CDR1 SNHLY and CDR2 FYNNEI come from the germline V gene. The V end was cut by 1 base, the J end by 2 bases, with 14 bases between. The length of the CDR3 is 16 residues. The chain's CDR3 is CASSEVRKVGNYGYTF. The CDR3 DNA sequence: TGTGCCAGCAGTGAAGTCAGAAAGGTCGGGAACTATGGCTACACCTTC.

The CDR3 DNA is TGCAGTGCTAGGGCCTATCCTGAAGCTTTCTTT. Translated, it gives CSARAYPEAFF. The J gene is TRBJ1-1, the V gene TRBV20-1, with D unclear. This CDR3 comprises 11 residues. CDR1 DFQATT and CDR2 SNEGSKA come from the germline V gene (reference sequence). Trimming removed 3 bases at V and 6 bases at J, with 8 bases between.

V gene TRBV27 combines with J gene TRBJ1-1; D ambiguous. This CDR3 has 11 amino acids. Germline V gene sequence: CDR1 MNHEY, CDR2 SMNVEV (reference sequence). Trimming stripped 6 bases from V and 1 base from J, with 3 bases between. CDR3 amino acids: CASRTNTEAFF. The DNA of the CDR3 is TGTGCCAGCAGGACGAACACTGAAGCTTTCTTT.

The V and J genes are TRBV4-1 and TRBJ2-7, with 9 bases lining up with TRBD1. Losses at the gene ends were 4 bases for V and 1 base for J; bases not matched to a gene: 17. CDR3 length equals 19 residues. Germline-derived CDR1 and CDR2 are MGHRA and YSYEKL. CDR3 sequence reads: CASSLPKKATGGFSYEQYF. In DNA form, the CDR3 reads TGCGCCAGCAGCCTCCCAAAGAAAGCTACAGGGGGCTTTTCCTACGAGCAGTACTTC.

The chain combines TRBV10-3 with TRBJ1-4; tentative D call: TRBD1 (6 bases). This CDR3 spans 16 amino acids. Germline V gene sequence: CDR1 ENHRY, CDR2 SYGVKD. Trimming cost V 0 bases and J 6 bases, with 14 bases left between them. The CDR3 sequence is CAISESGGRADEKLFF. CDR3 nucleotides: TGTGCCATCAGTGAGTCGGGGGGGCGCGCGGATGAAAAACTGTTTTTT.

The CDR3 here is CASSSGTPEFF. In DNA, the CDR3 is TGTGCCAGCAGCTCCGGGACCCCAGAGTTCTTC. The chain couples TRBV7-9 to TRBJ2-1; D might be TRBD1 or TRBD2, each matching 5 bases. The CDR3 consists of 11 residues. Germline loops: CDR1 SEHNR, CDR2 FQNEAQ (reference sequence). V shed 4 bases and J shed 14 bases, with 12 bases lying between them.

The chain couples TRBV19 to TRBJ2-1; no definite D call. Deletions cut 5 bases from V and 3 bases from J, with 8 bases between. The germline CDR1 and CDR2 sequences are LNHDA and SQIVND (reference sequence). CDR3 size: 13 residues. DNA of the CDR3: TGTGCCAGTAGTCTGAATGTCTACAATGAGCAGTTCTTC. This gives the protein CASSLNVYNEQFF.

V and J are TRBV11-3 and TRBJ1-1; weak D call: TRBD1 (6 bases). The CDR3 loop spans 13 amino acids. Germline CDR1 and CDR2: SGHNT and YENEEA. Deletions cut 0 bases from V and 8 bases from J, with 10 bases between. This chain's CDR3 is CASSLDVTGEAFF. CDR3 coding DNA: TGTGCCAGCAGCTTAGACGTCACAGGGGAAGCTTTCTTT.

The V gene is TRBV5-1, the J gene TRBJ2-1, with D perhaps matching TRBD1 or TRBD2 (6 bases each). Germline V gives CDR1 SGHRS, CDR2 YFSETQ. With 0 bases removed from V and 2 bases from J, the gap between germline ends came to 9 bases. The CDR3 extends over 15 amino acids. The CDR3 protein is CASSLAGEAYNEQFF. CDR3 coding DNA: TGCGCCAGCAGCTTGGCAGGGGAGGCCTACAATGAGCAGTTCTTC.

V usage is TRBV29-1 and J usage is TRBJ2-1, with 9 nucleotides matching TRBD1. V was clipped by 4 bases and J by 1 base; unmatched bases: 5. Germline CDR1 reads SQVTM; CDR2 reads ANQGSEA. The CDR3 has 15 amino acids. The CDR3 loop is CSVAPGQGSYNEQFF. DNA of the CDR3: TGCAGCGTTGCCCCGGGACAGGGATCCTACAATGAGCAGTTCTTC.

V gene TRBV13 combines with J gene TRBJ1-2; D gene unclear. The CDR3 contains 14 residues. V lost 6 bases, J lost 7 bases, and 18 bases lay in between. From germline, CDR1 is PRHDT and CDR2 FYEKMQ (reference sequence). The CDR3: CASRPMGSRRGYTF. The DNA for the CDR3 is TGTGCCAGCAGACCAATGGGGTCCAGGCGTGGCTACACCTTC.